This is a list of T cell receptor beta chains from one sample in a study of T cell responses to AZD1222 COVID-19 vaccine. Assay used: immunoSEQ multiplex PCR; TCRdb lists only in-frame clones, some missing. The table has approximately 110,000 clones, roughly 85% seen once. The sequenced sample was peripheral blood, obtained 28 days after the second AZD1222 dose. The receptors shown here come from an adult who received the AZD1222 COVID-19 vaccine. CDR3s include the opening cysteine and the closing phenylalanine or tryptophan. A D gene is named only where the DNA matches it firmly. Expanded clones are given a class, and other clones once, few, many or no size at all.

>once|TRBJ1-1|TRBV28|.
CASSVTENTEAFF
TGTGCCAGCAGTGTGACAGAGAACACTGAAGCTTTCTTT
>.|TRBJ1-6|TRBV9|.
CASSVGGFDSPLHF
TGTGCCAGCAGCGTAGGCGGTTTTGATTCACCCCTCCACTTT
>.|TRBJ2-3|TRBV5-4|TRBD2
CASSLRSSGMADTQYF
TGTGCCAGCAGCTTGAGGTCTAGCGGGATGGCAGATACGCAGTATTTT
>.|TRBJ2-3|TRBV27|TRBD1
CASSSPTGSTDTQYF
TGTGCCAGCAGCTCACCGACAGGGAGCACAGATACGCAGTATTTT
>many|TRBJ1-4|TRBV5-1|TRBD1
CASSVQGSGAEKLFF
TGCGCCAGCAGCGTACAGGGGTCAGGGGCCGAAAAACTGTTTTTT
>.|TRBJ2-7|TRBV6-5|.
CASSKDRTISYEQYF
TGTGCCAGCAGTAAGGACAGGACTATCTCCTACGAGCAGTACTTC
>.|TRBJ2-7|TRBV19|TRBD1
CASSAPGQGTYEQYF
TGTGCCAGTAGTGCCCCCGGACAGGGCACCTACGAGCAGTACTTC
>.|TRBJ2-1|TRBV9|.
CASTEGGGSYNEQFF
TGTGCCAGCACCGAGGGGGGAGGCTCCTACAATGAGCAGTTCTTC
>.|TRBJ1-5|TRBV6-1|.
CASSEDGTYQPQHF
TGTGCCAGCAGTGAAGATGGCACCTATCAGCCCCAGCATTTT
>once|TRBJ1-2|TRBV7-3|.
CASSLVRGYGYTF
TGTGCCAGCAGCTTGGTCAGGGGATATGGCTACACCTTC
>once|TRBJ1-2|TRBV21-1|.
CAHIRTGGESYGYTF
TGTGCCCATATCCGGACAGGGGGCGAAAGCTATGGCTACACCTTC
>.|TRBJ2-4|TRBV6-2/TRBV6-3|.
CASSVAKNIQYF
TGTGCCAGCAGTGTAGCCAAAAACATTCAGTACTTC
>few|TRBJ2-7|TRBV29-1|.
CSVDLAGNYEQYF
TGCAGCGTTGATTTAGCCGGGAACTACGAGCAGTACTTC
>.|TRBJ1-2|TRBV24-1|TRBD1
CATSGEGTEGYTF
TGTGCCACCAGTGGCGAGGGGACAGAGGGCTACACCTTC
>.|TRBJ2-2|TRBV28|.
CASSLRRDSNTGELFF
TGTGCCAGCAGTTTAAGGAGGGACTCAAACACCGGGGAGCTGTTTTTT
>once|TRBJ1-6|TRBV15|TRBD1
CATSGRDSYNSPLHF
TGTGCCACCAGCGGCCGGGACAGCTATAATTCACCCCTCCACTTT
>.|TRBJ2-7|TRBV10-2|TRBD2
CASSQSGSGNEQYF
TGCGCCAGCAGTCAGAGCGGGAGTGGCAACGAGCAGTACTTC
>.|TRBJ2-3|TRBV25-1|.
CASSEAAGTDTQYF
TGTGCCAGCAGTGAAGCTGCGGGCACAGATACGCAGTATTTT
>.|TRBJ1-2|TRBV7-3|.
CASSFDEGPVYGYTF
TGTGCCAGCAGCTTTGACGAGGGGCCTGTCTATGGCTACACCTTC
>.|TRBJ1-1|TRBV23-1|TRBD1
CASSQSRDRGVSVTEAFF
TGCGCCAGCAGTCAATCGAGGGACAGGGGGGTTTCGGTGACTGAAGCTTTCTTT
>.|TRBJ2-7|TRBV5-1|TRBD2
CASSGGLAGFYEQYF
TGCGCCAGCAGCGGGGGACTAGCGGGTTTCTACGAGCAGTACTTC
>.|TRBJ2-3|TRBV4-1|.
CASSQDEGRRTDTQYF
TGCGCCAGCAGCCAAGATGAAGGGCGCCGCACAGATACGCAGTATTTT
>.|TRBJ2-2|TRBV4-3|.
CASSQDLEPGELFF
TGCGCCAGCAGCCAAGATTTGGAACCCGGGGAGCTGTTTTTT
>.|TRBJ1-5|TRBV28|TRBD1
CASSINRGQLGNQPQHF
TGTGCCAGCAGTATAAACAGGGGGCAGTTAGGCAATCAGCCCCAGCATTTT
>.|TRBJ2-2|TRBV5-5|TRBD1
CASTSGTGGSGELFF
TGTGCCAGCACCTCCGGGACAGGGGGCTCCGGGGAGCTGTTTTTT
>.|TRBJ2-7|TRBV10-3|.
CAISDPYLQGHEQYF
TGTGCCATCAGTGACCCATACCTTCAAGGACACGAGCAGTACTTC
>once|TRBJ1-3|TRBV12-3/TRBV12-4|.
CASSLSRNTIYF
TGTGCCAGCAGTTTATCCCGAAACACCATATATTTT
>.|TRBJ1-4|TRBV6-5|TRBD1
CASSYGQGVGNEKLFF
TGTGCCAGCAGTTACGGACAGGGGGTTGGGAATGAAAAACTGTTTTTT
>.|TRBJ1-2|TRBV6-4|TRBD1
CASIPGQSPYGYTF
TGTGCCAGCATACCGGGACAGAGCCCTTATGGCTACACCTTC
>.|TRBJ2-7|TRBV27|.
CASSLSRTPYEQYF
TGTGCCAGCAGTTTATCTAGAACTCCCTACGAGCAGTACTTC
>.|TRBJ1-2|TRBV29-1|.
CSVDLRQGLHGYTF
TGCAGCGTTGACCTCCGGCAGGGCCTCCATGGCTACACCTTC
>.|TRBJ2-5|TRBV28|.
CASSLARETQYF
TGTGCCAGCAGCCTAGCGAGAGAGACCCAGTACTTC
>.|TRBJ2-2|TRBV11-2|TRBD2
CASTLRLAGINTGELFF
TGTGCCAGCACCTTAAGACTAGCGGGAATTAACACCGGGGAGCTGTTTTTT
>.|TRBJ1-1|TRBV7-2|TRBD1
CASSFGTGGTEAFF
TGTGCCAGCAGCTTTGGGACAGGGGGCACTGAAGCTTTCTTT
>.|TRBJ2-1|TRBV7-3|TRBD2
CASSLVETSLKQFF
TGTGCCAGCAGCTTAGTAGAGACTAGCCTCAAGCAGTTCTTC
>.|TRBJ1-5|TRBV28|.
CASSKIQGGGNQPQHF
TGTGCCAGCAGTAAAATACAGGGTGGGGGCAATCAGCCCCAGCATTTT
>.|TRBJ1-5|TRBV19|TRBD1
CASSIDSGQSPQHF
TGTGCCAGTAGTATAGATTCGGGACAGTCGCCCCAGCATTTT
>.|TRBJ1-4|TRBV11-2|TRBD1
CASSSGQGSRKLFF
TGTGCCAGCAGTTCCGGACAGGGTAGTCGAAAACTGTTTTTT
>.|TRBJ1-5|TRBV11-3|TRBD1
CASSFCRDRIDQPQHF
TGTGCCAGCAGCTTCTGCCGGGACAGAATAGATCAGCCCCAGCATTTT
>once|TRBJ2-1|TRBV27|TRBD2
CASSFKGTSGIYNEQFF
TGTGCCAGCAGTTTTAAAGGGACTAGCGGGATATACAATGAGCAGTTCTTC
>.|TRBJ1-3|TRBV12-3/TRBV12-4|.
CASSPRSGNTIYF
TGTGCCAGCAGTCCCCGCTCTGGAAACACCATATATTTT
>.|TRBJ2-3|TRBV3-1/TRBV3-2|TRBD2
CASSQDRGRSDTQYF
TGTGCCAGCAGCCAAGATCGCGGGAGGTCAGATACGCAGTATTTT
>.|TRBJ1-5|TRBV24-1|.
CATSEKAADWVYGNQPQHF
TGTGCCACCAGTGAAAAGGCAGCAGATTGGGTTTATGGCAATCAGCCCCAGCATTTT
>once|TRBJ1-3|TRBV9|TRBD1
CASSVGQGATGNTIYF
TGTGCCAGCAGCGTAGGCCAGGGGGCAACTGGAAACACCATATATTTT
>.|TRBJ2-3|TRBV4-3|.
CASSQAAGGYTQYF
TGCGCCAGCAGCCAAGCCGCAGGCGGTTATACGCAGTATTTT
>.|TRBJ2-5|TRBV20-1|.
CSAFQETQYF
TGCAGTGCTTTCCAAGAGACCCAGTACTTC
>.|TRBJ1-5|TRBV25-1|TRBD1
CASSEQGDGVKPQHF
TGTGCCAGCAGTGAACAGGGGGACGGTGTTAAGCCCCAGCATTTT
>.|TRBJ2-1|TRBV10-3|.
CAIRNRENNEQFF
TGTGCCATCAGGAACAGGGAAAACAATGAGCAGTTCTTC